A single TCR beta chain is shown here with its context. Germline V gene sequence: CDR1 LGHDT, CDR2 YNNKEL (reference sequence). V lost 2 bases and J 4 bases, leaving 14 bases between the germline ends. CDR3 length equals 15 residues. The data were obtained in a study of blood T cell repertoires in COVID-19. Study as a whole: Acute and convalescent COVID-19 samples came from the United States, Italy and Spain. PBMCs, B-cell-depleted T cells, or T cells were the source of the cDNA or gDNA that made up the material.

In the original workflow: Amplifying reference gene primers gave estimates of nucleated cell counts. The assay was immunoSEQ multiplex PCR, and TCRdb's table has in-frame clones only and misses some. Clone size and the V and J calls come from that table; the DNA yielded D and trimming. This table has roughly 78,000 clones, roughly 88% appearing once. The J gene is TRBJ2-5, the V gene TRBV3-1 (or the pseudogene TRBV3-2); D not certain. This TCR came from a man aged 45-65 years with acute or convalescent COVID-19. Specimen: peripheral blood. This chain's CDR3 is CASSQSEALGETQYF. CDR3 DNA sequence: TGTGCCAGCAGCCAAAGTGAGGCCCTGGGAGAGACCCAGTACTTC.